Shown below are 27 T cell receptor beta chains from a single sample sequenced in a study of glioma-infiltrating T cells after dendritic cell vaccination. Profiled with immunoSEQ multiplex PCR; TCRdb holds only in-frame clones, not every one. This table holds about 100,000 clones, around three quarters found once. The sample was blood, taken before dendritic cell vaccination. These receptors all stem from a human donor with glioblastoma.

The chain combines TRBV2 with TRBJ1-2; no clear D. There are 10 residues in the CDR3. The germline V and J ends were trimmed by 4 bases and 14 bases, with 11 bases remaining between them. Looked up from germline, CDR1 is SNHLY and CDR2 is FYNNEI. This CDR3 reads CASSVGLLTF. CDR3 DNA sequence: TGTGCCAGCAGTGTCGGACTTCTTACCTTC.

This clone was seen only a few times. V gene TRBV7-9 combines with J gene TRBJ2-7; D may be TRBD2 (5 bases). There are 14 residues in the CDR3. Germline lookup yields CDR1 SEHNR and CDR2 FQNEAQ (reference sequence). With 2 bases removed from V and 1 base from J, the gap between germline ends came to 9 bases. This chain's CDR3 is CASSLQGGSYEQYF. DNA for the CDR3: TGTGCCAGCAGCTTACAAGGCGGGTCCTACGAGCAGTACTTC.

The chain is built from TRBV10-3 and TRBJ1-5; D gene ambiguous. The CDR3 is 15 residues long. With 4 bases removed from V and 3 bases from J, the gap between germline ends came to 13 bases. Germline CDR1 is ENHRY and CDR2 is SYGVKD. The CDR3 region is CAISVSGQVNQPQHF. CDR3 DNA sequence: TGTGCCATCAGTGTTAGTGGGCAGGTCAATCAGCCCCAGCATTTT.

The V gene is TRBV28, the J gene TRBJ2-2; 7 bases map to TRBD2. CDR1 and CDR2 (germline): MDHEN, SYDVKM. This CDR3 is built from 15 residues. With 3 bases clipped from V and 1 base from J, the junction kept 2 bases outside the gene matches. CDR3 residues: CASSLGGQNTGELFF. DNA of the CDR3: TGTGCCAGCAGTTTGGGAGGGCAGAACACCGGGGAGCTGTTTTTT.

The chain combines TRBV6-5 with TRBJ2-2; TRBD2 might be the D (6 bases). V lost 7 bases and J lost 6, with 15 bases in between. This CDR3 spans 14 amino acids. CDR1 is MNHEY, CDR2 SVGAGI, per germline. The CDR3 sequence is CASMEGAVSGELFF. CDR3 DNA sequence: TGTGCCAGCATGGAGGGAGCTGTGTCCGGGGAGCTGTTTTTT.

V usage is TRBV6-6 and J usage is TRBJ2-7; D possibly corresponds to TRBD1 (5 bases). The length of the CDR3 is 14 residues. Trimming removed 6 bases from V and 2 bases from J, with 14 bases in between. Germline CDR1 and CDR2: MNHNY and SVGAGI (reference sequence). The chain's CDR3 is CASRGVIEAYEQYF. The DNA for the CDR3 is TGTGCCAGCAGAGGGGTAATTGAGGCCTACGAGCAGTACTTC.

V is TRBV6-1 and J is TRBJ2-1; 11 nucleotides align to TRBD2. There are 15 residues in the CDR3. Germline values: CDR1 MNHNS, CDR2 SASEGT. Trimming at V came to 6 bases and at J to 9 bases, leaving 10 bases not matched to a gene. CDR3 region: CASSLAGGLAVEQFF. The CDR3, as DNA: TGTGCCAGCAGCTTAGCGGGGGGGCTAGCGGTTGAGCAGTTCTTC.

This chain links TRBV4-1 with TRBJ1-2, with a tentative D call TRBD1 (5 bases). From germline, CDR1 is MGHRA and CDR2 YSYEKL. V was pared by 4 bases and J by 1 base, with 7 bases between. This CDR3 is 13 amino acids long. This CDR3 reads CASSPQGNYGYTF. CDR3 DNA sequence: TGCGCCAGCAGCCCTCAGGGTAACTATGGCTACACCTTC.

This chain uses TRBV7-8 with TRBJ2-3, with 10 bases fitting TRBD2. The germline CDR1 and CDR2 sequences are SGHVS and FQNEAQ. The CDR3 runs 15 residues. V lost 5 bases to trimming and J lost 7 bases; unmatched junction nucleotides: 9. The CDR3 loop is CASSRGGLAPNTQYF. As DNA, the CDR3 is TGTGCCAGCAGCCGAGGGGGACTAGCGCCAAATACGCAGTATTTT.

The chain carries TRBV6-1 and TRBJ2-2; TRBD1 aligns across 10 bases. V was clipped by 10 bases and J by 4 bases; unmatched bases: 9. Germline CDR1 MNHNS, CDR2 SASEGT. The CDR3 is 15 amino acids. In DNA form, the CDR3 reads TGTGCCACCAAACGACAGGGGGCACTCACCGGGGAGCTGTTTTTT. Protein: CATKRQGALTGELFF.

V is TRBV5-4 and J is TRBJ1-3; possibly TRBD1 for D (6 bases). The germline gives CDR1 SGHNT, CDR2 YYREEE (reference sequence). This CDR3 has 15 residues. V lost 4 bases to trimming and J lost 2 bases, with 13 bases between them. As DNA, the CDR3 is TGTGCCAGCAGCCCAGGACAGTCCACTGGAAACACCATATATTTT. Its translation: CASSPGQSTGNTIYF.

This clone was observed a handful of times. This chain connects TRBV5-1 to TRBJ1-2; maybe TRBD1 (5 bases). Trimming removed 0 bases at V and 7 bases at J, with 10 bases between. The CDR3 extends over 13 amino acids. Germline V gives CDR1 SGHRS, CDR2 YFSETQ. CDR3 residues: CASSLDGAAGYTF. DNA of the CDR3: TGCGCCAGCAGCTTGGATGGGGCGGCTGGCTACACCTTC. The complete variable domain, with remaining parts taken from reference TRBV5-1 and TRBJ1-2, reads KAGVTQTPRYLIKTRGQQVTLSCSPISGHRSVSWYQQTPGQGLQFLFEYFSETQRNKGNFPGRFSGRQFSNSRSEMNVSTLELGDSALYLCASSLDGAAGYTFGSGTRLTVV.

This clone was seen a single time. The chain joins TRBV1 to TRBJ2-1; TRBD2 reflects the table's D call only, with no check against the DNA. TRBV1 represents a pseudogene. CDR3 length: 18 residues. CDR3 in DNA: TGCACCAGCAGCCAGGACCTACCGGGGGGGCCTTCCCACAATGAGCAGTTCTTC. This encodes CTSSQDLPGGPSHNEQFF.

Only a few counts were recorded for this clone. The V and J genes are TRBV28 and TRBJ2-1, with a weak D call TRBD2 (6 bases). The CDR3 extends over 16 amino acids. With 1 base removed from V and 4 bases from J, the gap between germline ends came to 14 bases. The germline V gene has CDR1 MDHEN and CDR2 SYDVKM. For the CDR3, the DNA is TGTGCCAGCAGTTTATCTGGGGGGTTCCCTTACAATGAGCAGTTCTTC. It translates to CASSLSGGFPYNEQFF.

The CDR3 nucleotides are TGTGCCAGCAGTGACAACAGGGGAGAGACTGAAGCTTTCTTT. Translation: CASSDNRGETEAFF. This chain uses TRBV6-1 with TRBJ1-1; 7 bases align to TRBD1. Germline V gives CDR1 MNHNS, CDR2 SASEGT. The CDR3 loop spans 14 amino acids. Trimming removed 3 bases from V and 5 bases from J; junction bases left unmatched: 6.

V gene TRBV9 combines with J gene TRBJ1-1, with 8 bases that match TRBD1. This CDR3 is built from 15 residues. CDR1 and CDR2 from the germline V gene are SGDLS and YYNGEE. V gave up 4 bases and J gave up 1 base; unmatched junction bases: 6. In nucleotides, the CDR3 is TGTGCCAGCAGCTTATGGACAGGGACGAACACTGAAGCTTTCTTT. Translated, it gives CASSLWTGTNTEAFF.

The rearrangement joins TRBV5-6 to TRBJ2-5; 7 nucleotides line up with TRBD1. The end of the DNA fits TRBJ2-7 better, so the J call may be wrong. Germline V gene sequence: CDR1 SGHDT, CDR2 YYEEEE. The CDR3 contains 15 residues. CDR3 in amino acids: CASSILDRVSYEQYF. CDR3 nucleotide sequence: TGTGCCAGCAGCATCCTAGACAGGGTCTCCTACGAGCAGTACTTC.

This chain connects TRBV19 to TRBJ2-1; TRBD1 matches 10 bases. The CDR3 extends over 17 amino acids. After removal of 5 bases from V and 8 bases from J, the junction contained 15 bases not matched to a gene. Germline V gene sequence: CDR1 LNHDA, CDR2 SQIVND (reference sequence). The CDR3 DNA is TGTGCCAGTAGTCCAAACCCCGGGACAGGGGCCGGAGATGAGCAGTTCTTC. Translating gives CASSPNPGTGAGDEQFF. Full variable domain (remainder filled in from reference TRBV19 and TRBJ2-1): DGGITQSPKYLFRKEGQNVTLSCEQNLNHDAMYWYRQDPGQGLRLIYYSQIVNDFQKGDIAEGYSVSREKKESFPLTVTSAQKNPTAFYLCASSPNPGTGAGDEQFFGPGTRLTVL.

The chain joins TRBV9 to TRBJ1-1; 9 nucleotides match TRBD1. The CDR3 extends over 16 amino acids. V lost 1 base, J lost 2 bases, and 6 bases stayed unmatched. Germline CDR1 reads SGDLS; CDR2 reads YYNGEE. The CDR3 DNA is TGTGCCAGCAGCGTAACGCCGGGACAGGGCAACACTGAAGCTTTCTTT. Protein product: CASSVTPGQGNTEAFF.

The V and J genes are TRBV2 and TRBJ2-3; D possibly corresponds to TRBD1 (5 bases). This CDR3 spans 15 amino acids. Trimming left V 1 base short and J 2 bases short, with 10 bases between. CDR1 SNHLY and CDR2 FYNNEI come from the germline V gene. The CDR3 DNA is TGTGCCAGCAGTGAAGGCGGCAGGGTCACAGATACGCAGTATTTT. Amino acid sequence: CASSEGGRVTDTQYF.

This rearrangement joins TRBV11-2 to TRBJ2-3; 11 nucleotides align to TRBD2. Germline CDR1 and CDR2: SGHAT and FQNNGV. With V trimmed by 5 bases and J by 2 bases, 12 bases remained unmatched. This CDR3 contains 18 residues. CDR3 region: CASSPRVAGGPVTDTQYF. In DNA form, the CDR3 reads TGTGCCAGCAGCCCTCGAGTAGCGGGAGGGCCAGTCACAGATACGCAGTATTTT.

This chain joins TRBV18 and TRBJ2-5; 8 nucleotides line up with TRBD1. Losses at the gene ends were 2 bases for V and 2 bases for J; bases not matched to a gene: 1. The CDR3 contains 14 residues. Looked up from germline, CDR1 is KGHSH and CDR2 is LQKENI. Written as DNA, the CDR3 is TGTGCCAGCTCACCAGGGACAGGACAAGAGACCCAGTACTTC. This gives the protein CASSPGTGQETQYF.

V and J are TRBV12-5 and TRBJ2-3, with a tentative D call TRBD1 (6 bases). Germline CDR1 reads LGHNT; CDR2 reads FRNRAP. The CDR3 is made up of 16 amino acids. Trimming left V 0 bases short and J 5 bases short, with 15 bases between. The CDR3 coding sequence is TGTGCTAGTGGTTTGGTAATAACAGGGCAGGTAGATACGCAGTATTTT. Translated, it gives CASGLVITGQVDTQYF. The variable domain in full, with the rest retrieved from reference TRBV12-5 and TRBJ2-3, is DARVTQTPRHKVTEMGQEVTMRCQPILGHNTVFWYRQTMMQGLELLAYFRNRAPLDDSGMPKDRFSAEMPDATLATLKIQPSEPRDSAVYFCASGLVITGQVDTQYFGPGTRLTVL.

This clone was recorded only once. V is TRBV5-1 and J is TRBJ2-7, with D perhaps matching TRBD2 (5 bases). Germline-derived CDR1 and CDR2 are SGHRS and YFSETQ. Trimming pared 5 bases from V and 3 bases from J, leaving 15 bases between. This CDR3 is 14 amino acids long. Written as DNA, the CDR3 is TGCGCCAGCAGGGAGGTAACTCATGTCTACGAGCAGTACTTC. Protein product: CASREVTHVYEQYF.

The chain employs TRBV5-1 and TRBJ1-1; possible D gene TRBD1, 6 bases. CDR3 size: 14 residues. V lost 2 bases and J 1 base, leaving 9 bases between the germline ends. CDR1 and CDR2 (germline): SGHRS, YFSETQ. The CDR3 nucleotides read TGCGCCAGCAGCTTAACAGGGCCGAACACTGAAGCTTTCTTT. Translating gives CASSLTGPNTEAFF.

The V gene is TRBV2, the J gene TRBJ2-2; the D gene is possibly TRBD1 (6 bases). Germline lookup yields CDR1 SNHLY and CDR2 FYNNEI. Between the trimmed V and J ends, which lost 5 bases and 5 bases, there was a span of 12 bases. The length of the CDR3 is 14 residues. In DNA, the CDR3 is TGTGCCAGCAGTCGTCAGGGGCGTACCGGGGAGCTGTTTTTT. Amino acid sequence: CASSRQGRTGELFF.

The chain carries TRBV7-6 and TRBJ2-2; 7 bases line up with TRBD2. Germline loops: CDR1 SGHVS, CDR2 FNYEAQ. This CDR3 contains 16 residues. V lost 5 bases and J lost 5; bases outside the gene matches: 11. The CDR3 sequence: CASSPRGGVGTGELFF. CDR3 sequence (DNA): TGTGCCAGCAGCCCTCGCGGGGGAGTGGGGACCGGGGAGCTGTTTTTT.